The TCR beta chain described here comes from a study of T cells in women clearing cervical HPV infection. Study context: Case blood was drawn when the lesion was first found; control blood after infection became undetectable. For cases, blood was sampled a median about 140 days after lesion detection, interquartile range roughly 80 to 230 days. General observations from the study: CIN3+ cases had significantly higher TCR repertoire richness than controls, but evenness did not differ.

TCRdb keeps only in-frame clones here, not all; method: immunoSEQ multiplex PCR. Recorded for this sample: around 31,000 clones. With respect to this clone: The target antigen is unknown. The DNA ends 3 residues before the CDR3 does, and the rest of the CDR3 is filled in from the germline J gene.

V lost 1 base, J lost 2 bases, and 5 bases stayed unmatched. Germline loops: CDR1 SGHRS, CDR2 YFSETQ. The CDR3 consists of 15 residues. J is TRBJ1-1 and V is TRBV5-1; TRBD1 aligns across 7 bases. The specimen was blood buffy coat. This receptor was obtained from a woman between 18 and 70 years old with a cervical HPV16 infection that either progressed to CIN3+ or cleared (not recorded which). CDR3 loop: CASSLLGGLNTEAFF. The DNA read from the CDR3 is TGCGCCAGCAGCTTGCTAGGGGGCCTCAACACTGAA.